This T cell receptor (beta chain) stems from a study of blood T cells in healthy people across ages. Study-wide findings and caveats: Long-lived donors had more naive CD4+ cells and higher diversity than aged donors. Naive T cell percentage strongly correlated with TCR beta diversity. Per million T cells, the diversity of TCR beta decreased roughly linearly as age advanced.

Primed by a sample-barcoded 5' primer and a J-beta primer mix, a second PCR proceeded for roughly 7 to 12 cycles. TCRdb analysed the 5' RACE reads with MiXCR anew, one entry per CDR3 protein. Of 1.5 million or so distinct CDR3 sequences listed, approximately 39% are singletons. V was clipped by 4 bases and J by 1 base; unmatched bases: 2. Germline V lookup: CDR1 MNHEY, CDR2 SVGAGI. This CDR3 is built from 15 residues. In each sample, at least 6 million PBMCs were isolated. This clonotype was detected ten times or more. Its specificity is not known. The clonotype originates from a woman younger than 35 in good health. The V and J genes are TRBV6-5 and TRBJ2-7; 12 bases fit TRBD2. The sequencing input was blood. The CDR3 DNA is TGTGCCAGCAGTTGGGGGACTAGCGGGTCCTACGAGCAGTACTTC. It yields the protein CASSWGTSGSYEQYF.